Listed below are T cell receptor beta chains from one sample, sequenced in a study of CD8+CD57+ T cells in acquired aplastic anemia. TCRdb fed the reads into MiXCR, producing one record per CDR3 protein. The profile shows roughly 170,000 distinct CDR3 sequences, nearly 50% of them singletons. Sequencing used sorted CD4+, CD8+, or CD8+CD57+ T cells (not recorded which) from PBMCs. Receptors were obtained from a human donor with aplastic anemia. Each CDR3 is given with its conserved first and last residue. A D gene is named only where the DNA matches it firmly.

V gene	J gene	D gene	CDR3 protein
TRBV3-1	TRBJ2-1	TRBD2	CASSPLASGGAEQFF
TRBV7-6	TRBJ2-1	NA	CASSLGAGYYNEQFF
TRBV11-1	TRBJ2-3	NA	CASSPPTGESTDTQYF
TRBV7-3	TRBJ1-5	TRBD1	CASSPGQGRQPQHF
TRBV12-3/TRBV12-4	TRBJ1-2	NA	CASSLTERAGASGYTF
TRBV12-3/TRBV12-4	TRBJ1-4	TRBD1	CASGQGGTNEKLFF
TRBV5-4	TRBJ2-2	NA	CASSLVGVLNTGELFF
TRBV10-1	TRBJ1-1	NA	CASSVMGQAEAFF
TRBV9	TRBJ2-1	NA	CASSVLESGYNEQFF
TRBV2	TRBJ1-4	NA	CASSPNMQLFF
TRBV4-1	TRBJ2-3	NA	CASSQERGLTDTQYF